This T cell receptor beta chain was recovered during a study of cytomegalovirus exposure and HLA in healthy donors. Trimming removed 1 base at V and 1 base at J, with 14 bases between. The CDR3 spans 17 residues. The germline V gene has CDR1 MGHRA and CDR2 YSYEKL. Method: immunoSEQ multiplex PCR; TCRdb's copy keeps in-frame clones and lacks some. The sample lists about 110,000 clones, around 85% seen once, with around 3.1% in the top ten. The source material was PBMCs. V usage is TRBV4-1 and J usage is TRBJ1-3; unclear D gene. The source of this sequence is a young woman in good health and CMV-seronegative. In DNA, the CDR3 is TGCGCCAGCAGCCAAGGGGGAGGACGCTCATCTGGAAACACCATATATTTT. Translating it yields CASSQGGGRSSGNTIYF.